The entry that follows covers one T cell receptor (beta chain) sequence. These data come from a study of T-cell reconstitution after alpha-beta-depleted transplantation in children. The length of the CDR3 is 15 residues. Germline V gene sequence: CDR1 WNHNN, CDR2 SYGVQD (reference sequence). V was trimmed by 9 bases and J by 0 bases, leaving 15 bases between them. TCRbeta library construction was performed incorporating unique molecular identifiers. TCRdb reprocessed the PCR reads with MiXCR, giving one entry per CDR3 protein. Altogether approximately 340,000 distinct CDR3 sequences are present, about 9.3% being singletons, with the ten largest covering 2% to 3%.

Sequencing used PBMCs from the stem cell graft donor, obtained from the stem cell graft. This sequence was found in a human donor who donated a stem cell graft to a child with acute lymphoblastic leukemia. The rearrangement joins TRBV10-1 to TRBJ2-1; D is unclear. The CDR3 protein is CASWVSRSSYNEQFF. In DNA form, the CDR3 reads TGCGCCAGTTGGGTTTCCCGGAGCTCCTACAATGAGCAGTTCTTC.